The 28 T cell receptor beta chains given below trace back to one sample, sequenced in a study of CD8+CD57+ T cells in acquired aplastic anemia. CD8+CD57+ cell expansion, shown by flow cytometry, had occurred in the patients selected for sequencing. The study profiled TCR beta VDJ and CDR3 using genomic DNA as template. MiXCR, run by TCRdb on the reads, gives a single entry per CDR3 protein. This table holds roughly 160,000 distinct CDR3 sequences, about two thirds found once. The specimen sequenced was sorted CD4+, CD8+, or CD8+CD57+ T cells (not recorded which) from PBMCs. The origin of the receptors is a human donor with aplastic anemia.

The table lists this clonotype with a few counts. This chain uses TRBV7-8 with TRBJ2-7; 8 nucleotides agree with TRBD2. Germline CDR1 and CDR2: SGHVS and FQNEAQ. J was trimmed by 5 bases and V by 5 bases; bases with no gene match: 11. The CDR3 is 15 amino acids. Here the CDR3 reads CASSRLSGLGDEQYF. CDR3 DNA sequence: TGTGCCAGCAGCCGCCTTTCGGGACTAGGCGACGAGCAGTACTTC.

The V gene is TRBV10-3, the J gene TRBJ2-1, with 8 nucleotides matching TRBD2. With V trimmed by 4 bases and J by 5 bases, 7 bases remained unmatched. CDR1 is ENHRY, CDR2 SYGVKD, per germline. The CDR3 is 15 residues long. CDR3 in DNA: TGTGCCATCAGTGTCGGGACTAGGAGCGACAATGAGCAGTTCTTC. This translates into CAISVGTRSDNEQFF.

There are a few counts of this clonotype. The rearrangement joins TRBV20-1 to TRBJ2-7; the D call may be TRBD1 or TRBD2 (5 bases each). The CDR3 covers 15 residues. Germline CDR1 is DFQATT and CDR2 is SNEGSKA (reference sequence). V lost 0 bases and J 0 bases, leaving 12 bases between the germline ends. CDR3 in amino acids: CSARDLRGSSYEQYF. The CDR3 bases are TGCAGTGCTAGAGATCTGAGGGGTAGCTCCTACGAGCAGTACTTC.

This chain links TRBV2 with TRBJ2-5; D gene ambiguous. Trimming removed 7 bases at V and 4 bases at J, with 7 bases between. CDR1 is SNHLY and CDR2 is FYNNEI in the germline V gene. This CDR3 has 11 residues. DNA of the CDR3: TGTGCCAGCACCGACCGAGAGACCCAGTACTTC. Protein sequence: CASTDRETQYF.

This clonotype has a single count. The genes are TRBV2 and TRBJ2-5, with D possibly matching TRBD2 (5 bases). CDR1 SNHLY and CDR2 FYNNEI come from the germline V gene. The V gene lost 4 bases and the J gene lost 4 bases, with 7 bases spanning the gap. The CDR3 loop spans 12 amino acids. The CDR3 protein is CASSGEGETQYF. The CDR3 DNA follows: TGTGCCAGCAGTGGTGAGGGAGAGACCCAGTACTTC. Filled out from reference TRBV2 and TRBJ2-5, the complete variable domain reads EPEVTQTPSHQVTQMGQEVILRCVPISNHLYFYWYRQILGQKVEFLVSFYNNEISEKSEIFDDQFSVERPDGSNFTLKIRSTKLEDSAMYFCASSGEGETQYFGPGTRLLVL.

The gene calls are TRBV20-1 and TRBJ1-5; 9 bases map to TRBD1. Germline trimming cut 1 base from V and 2 bases from J; bases unmatched to any gene: 0. This CDR3 spans 14 amino acids. Germline CDR1 is DFQATT and CDR2 is SNEGSKA (reference sequence). The CDR3 bases are TGCAGTGCTAGAGGGACAGGGGGCAATCAGCCCCAGCATTTT. This codes for CSARGTGGNQPQHF.

The chain carries TRBV20-1 and TRBJ2-5, with D unresolved. Germline V gene lookup returns CDR1 DFQATT and CDR2 SNEGSKA (reference sequence). The CDR3 covers 13 residues. V was pared by 2 bases and J by 2 bases, with 9 bases between. In nucleotides, the CDR3 is TGCAGTGCTAGACAGGTTGTGCAAGAGACCCAGTACTTC. Protein product: CSARQVVQETQYF.

The V gene is TRBV20-1, the J gene TRBJ2-7; the D is unclear. The ends were cut back, 0 bases at V and 2 bases at J, with 11 bases in the middle. This CDR3 comprises 14 residues. Germline V lookup: CDR1 DFQATT, CDR2 SNEGSKA (reference sequence). The CDR3 reads CSAREPTKAYEQYF. Here the CDR3 DNA reads TGCAGTGCTAGAGAACCGACAAAGGCCTACGAGCAGTACTTC.

This clonotype was picked up a small number of times. The V call is TRBV19, the J call TRBJ1-2; 9 bases line up with TRBD1. This CDR3 has 14 residues. Germline values: CDR1 LNHDA, CDR2 SQIVND (reference sequence). V gave up 3 bases and J gave up 4 bases; unmatched junction bases: 3. CDR3 residues: CASSIPGQGYGYTF. The CDR3 DNA sequence: TGTGCCAGTAGTATCCCGGGACAGGGCTATGGCTACACCTTC.

With respect to this clonotype: This clone may be a read error of a much larger clone one base away. V gene TRBV6-1 combines with J gene TRBJ2-1; D is ambiguous. Looked up from germline, CDR1 is MNHNS and CDR2 is SASEGT. CDR3 size: 13 residues. The CDR3 here is CAGSDSTPNEQFF. CDR3 DNA: TGTGCCGGCAGTGACTCAACCCCAAATGAGCAGTTCTTC.

The J gene is TRBJ2-1, the V gene TRBV14; D might be TRBD1 (5 bases). Germline V gene lookup returns CDR1 SGHDN and CDR2 FVKESK. The length of the CDR3 is 16 residues. The V gene lost 2 bases and the J gene lost 4 bases, with 15 bases spanning the gap. Here the CDR3 DNA reads TGTGCCAGCAGCCAAAGTGGGCAGGGCCGGTACAATGAGCAGTTCTTC. Its protein is CASSQSGQGRYNEQFF.

This chain links TRBV19 with TRBJ1-6; D not certain. The length of the CDR3 is 14 residues. Trimming took off 6 bases at V and 10 bases at J, with 16 bases between the two ends. Germline V gene lookup returns CDR1 LNHDA and CDR2 SQIVND (reference sequence). CDR3: CASSRKQSGSPLHF. The CDR3 nucleotides read TGTGCCAGTAGCCGTAAACAGAGCGGCTCACCCCTCCACTTT.

The chain carries TRBV12-3 or TRBV12-4 and TRBJ1-5, with D unclear. V lost 6 bases and J 3 bases, leaving 12 bases between the germline ends. This CDR3 has 14 amino acids. The CDR3 sequence is CASSLWQLNQPQHF. Here the CDR3 DNA reads TGTGCCAGCAGCCTATGGCAACTCAATCAGCCCCAGCATTTT.

This rearrangement joins TRBV10-1 to TRBJ1-5; the match to TRBD1 covers 9 bases. With V trimmed by 7 bases and J by 2 bases, 9 bases remained unmatched. This CDR3 is built from 16 residues. Germline assignment: CDR1 WNHNN and CDR2 SYGVQD (reference sequence). The chain's CDR3 is CASTSSTGGCNQPQHF. The CDR3 region has the DNA TGCGCCAGCACCTCATCGACAGGGGGATGCAATCAGCCCCAGCATTTT.

This clonotype has a handful of counts. The chain links TRBV5-1 to TRBJ1-1; D may be TRBD1 (5 bases). Trimming left V 6 bases short and J 6 bases short, with 18 bases between. The CDR3 runs to 14 residues. Germline V gives CDR1 SGHRS, CDR2 YFSETQ. CDR3 amino acids: CASTPEWGDPEAFF. CDR3 sequence (DNA): TGCGCCAGCACCCCTGAATGGGGGGACCCTGAAGCTTTCTTT.

This sequence joins TRBV2 and TRBJ2-3, with 7 bases that match TRBD1. Germline CDR1 is SNHLY and CDR2 is FYNNEI. CDR3 length: 15 amino acids. Losses at the gene ends were 3 bases for V and 0 bases for J; bases not matched to a gene: 3. In nucleotides, the CDR3 is TGTGCCAGCAGTGAGGAGACAGGGAGCACAGATACGCAGTATTTT. Encoded protein: CASSEETGSTDTQYF.

This clonotype came up many times. V usage is TRBV15 and J usage is TRBJ2-5, with unresolved D. Germline CDR1 and CDR2: LNHNV and YYDKDF (reference sequence). Trimming removed 2 bases at V and 0 bases at J, with 19 bases between. The CDR3 covers 18 residues. The CDR3 DNA is TGTGCCACCAGCAGAACACCCCCGGGTTCGTCAGACCAAGAGACCCAGTACTTC. Translated, it gives CATSRTPPGSSDQETQYF.

This clonotype was found a few times. The rearrangement uses TRBV6-4 and TRBJ2-3, with D tentatively TRBD2 (7 bases). The CDR3 extends over 16 amino acids. Germline V gene sequence: CDR1 MRHNA, CDR2 SNTAGT. The V end lost 6 bases, the J end lost 3 bases, and 19 bases lay between the germline ends. The CDR3 DNA sequence: TGTGCCAGCAGCGAGGGGGGGGGCGGTGGGACAGATACGCAGTATTTT. Its translation is CASSEGGGGGTDTQYF.

This chain connects TRBV19 to TRBJ2-5; 10 bases are shared with TRBD2. J lost 5 bases, V lost 3 bases, and 6 bases had no gene match. CDR1 and CDR2 (germline): LNHDA, SQIVND (reference sequence). CDR3 length equals 15 residues. CDR3 residues: CASSISAGGGETQYF. CDR3 nucleotide sequence: TGTGCCAGTAGTATTTCAGCGGGAGGGGGTGAGACCCAGTACTTC.

The gene calls are TRBV29-1 and TRBJ2-7; D call uncertain. CDR1 and CDR2 (germline): SQVTM, ANQGSEA. V dropped 5 bases and J dropped 2 bases, with 7 bases sitting between them. The CDR3 extends over 11 amino acids. CDR3 DNA: TGCAGCGTTTCCGCGGCCTACGAGCAGTACTTC. It specifies CSVSAAYEQYF.

The chain uses TRBV10-2 and TRBJ2-3, with 8 bases fitting TRBD2. Germline V CDR1 and CDR2: WSHSY, SAAADI. With 2 bases clipped from V and 3 bases from J, the junction kept 7 bases outside the gene matches. The CDR3 covers 16 residues. The CDR3 protein is CASSEGVGGATDTQYF. The CDR3 coding sequence is TGCGCCAGCAGTGAGGGGGTCGGGGGGGCTACAGATACGCAGTATTTT.

This chain joins TRBV19 and TRBJ1-2; tentative D call: TRBD1 (5 bases). V was pared by 5 bases and J by 7 bases, with 11 bases between. Germline CDR1 and CDR2: LNHDA and SQIVND (reference sequence). CDR3 length: 12 amino acids. CDR3 residues: CASSSQGVGYTF. CDR3 nucleotides: TGTGCCAGTAGTTCCCAGGGAGTTGGCTACACCTTC.

The chain couples TRBV6-5 to TRBJ1-3; D is unclear. The CDR3 spans 14 residues. Per the germline V gene, CDR1 is MNHEY and CDR2 is SVGAGI. The V gene lost 7 bases and the J gene lost 0 bases, with 10 bases spanning the gap. The DNA for the CDR3 is TGTGCCAGCACGGGAGGGAACTCTGGAAACACCATATATTTT. Translating it yields CASTGGNSGNTIYF.

The DNA for the CDR3 is TGTGCCAGCAGTTTTTTCCTTTCCTACGAGCAGTACTTC. Its protein is CASSFFLSYEQYF. V gene TRBV12-3 or TRBV12-4 combines with J gene TRBJ2-7, with D hard to call. CDR3 size: 13 residues. Trimming took 3 bases from V and 1 from J, leaving 7 bases between them.

This sequence joins TRBV20-1 and TRBJ2-7; a weak D match, TRBD2 (6 bases). The length of the CDR3 is 13 residues. Trimming stripped 8 bases from V and 3 bases from J, with 17 bases between. Germline V gene lookup returns CDR1 DFQATT and CDR2 SNEGSKA (reference sequence). The CDR3 region has the DNA TGCAGTCCCCCCCCCCGCGGGGACTACGAGCAGTACTTC. Protein sequence: CSPPPRGDYEQYF.

Comment on this clonotype: A read error is likely, as this CDR3 ends without the conserved phenylalanine or tryptophan. It is unclear where the CDR3 begins or ends on the DNA, so no DNA is shown, and the CDR3 is as TCRdb lists it. V and J are TRBV7-2 and TRBJ2-7; TRBD1 was called by the table and not checked on the DNA. The CDR3 is 15 residues long, counting both termini. The V gene's germline CDR1 is SGHTA and CDR2 FQGNSA. The CDR3 reads CASSPSRDRAEDWKI.

The chain combines TRBV15 with TRBJ1-4, with D unresolved. The V end was cut by 0 bases, the J end by 8 bases, with 16 bases between. Per the germline V gene, CDR1 is LNHNV and CDR2 is YYDKDF (reference sequence). This CDR3 region has 16 residues. CDR3 DNA: TGTGCCACCAGCAGAGATTCCGTGAGGGTAGGCGAAAAACTGTTTTTT. It translates to CATSRDSVRVGEKLFF.

This clonotype occurred a few times. The CDR3 DNA reads as TGTGCCAGCAGCGTGGACAGACTCTCCTACGAGCAGTACTTC. Its protein is CASSVDRLSYEQYF. The chain has TRBV5-6 and TRBJ2-7, with a weak D call TRBD1 (6 bases). The CDR3 covers 14 residues. Germline CDR1 and CDR2: SGHDT and YYEEEE. Deletions cut 4 bases from V and 0 bases from J, with 11 bases between.